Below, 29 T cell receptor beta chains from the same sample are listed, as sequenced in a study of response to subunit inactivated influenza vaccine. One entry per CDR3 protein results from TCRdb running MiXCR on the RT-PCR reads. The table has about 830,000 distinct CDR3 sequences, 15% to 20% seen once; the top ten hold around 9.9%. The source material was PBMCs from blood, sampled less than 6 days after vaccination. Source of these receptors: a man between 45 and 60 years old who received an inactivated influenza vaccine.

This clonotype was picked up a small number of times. The CDR3: CASSLGVGGGELFF. Written as DNA, the CDR3 is TGTGCCAGCAGCTTAGGGGTAGGCGGCGGGGAGCTGTTTTTT. The V call is TRBV7-6, the J call TRBJ2-2; no reliable D call. Germline loops: CDR1 SGHVS, CDR2 FNYEAQ. The V and J ends lost 1 base and 7 bases respectively, with 10 bases between them. The CDR3 is made up of 14 amino acids.

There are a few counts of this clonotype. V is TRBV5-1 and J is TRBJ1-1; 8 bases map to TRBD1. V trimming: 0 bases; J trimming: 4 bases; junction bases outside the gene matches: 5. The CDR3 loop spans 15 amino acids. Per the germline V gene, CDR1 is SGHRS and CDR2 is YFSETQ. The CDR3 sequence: CASSLGQGSITEAFF. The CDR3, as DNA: TGCGCCAGCAGCTTGGGACAGGGGAGTATCACTGAAGCTTTCTTT.

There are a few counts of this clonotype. CDR3 in DNA: TGTGCCAGCTCACCACGAGCGGGAGGGAGGGAGCAGTACTTC. Its protein product is CASSPRAGGREQYF. The chain couples TRBV18 to TRBJ2-7, with 10 bases fitting TRBD2. Germline CDR1 is KGHSH and CDR2 is LQKENI. CDR3 length: 14 amino acids. Trimming cost V 1 base and J 7 bases; bases outside gene matches: 4.

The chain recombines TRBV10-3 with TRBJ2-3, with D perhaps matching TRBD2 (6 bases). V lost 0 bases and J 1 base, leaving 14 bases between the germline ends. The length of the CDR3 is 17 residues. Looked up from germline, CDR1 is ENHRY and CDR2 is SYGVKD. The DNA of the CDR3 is TGTGCCATCAGTGAGTCGAAGGCGGGGTCGGGCACAGATACGCAGTATTTT. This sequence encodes CAISESKAGSGTDTQYF.

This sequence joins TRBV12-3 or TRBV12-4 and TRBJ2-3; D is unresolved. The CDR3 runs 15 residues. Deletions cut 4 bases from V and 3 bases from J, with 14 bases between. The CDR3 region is CASSYTATGTDTQYF. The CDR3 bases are TGTGCCAGCAGTTACACAGCAACCGGTACAGATACGCAGTATTTT.

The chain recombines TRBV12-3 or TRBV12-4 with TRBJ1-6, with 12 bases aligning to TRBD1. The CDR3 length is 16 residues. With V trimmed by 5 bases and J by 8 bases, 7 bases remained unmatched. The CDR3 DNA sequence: TGTGCCAGCAGTCCCGGGACAGGGGGCGCGTATTCACCCCTCCACTTT. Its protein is CASSPGTGGAYSPLHF.

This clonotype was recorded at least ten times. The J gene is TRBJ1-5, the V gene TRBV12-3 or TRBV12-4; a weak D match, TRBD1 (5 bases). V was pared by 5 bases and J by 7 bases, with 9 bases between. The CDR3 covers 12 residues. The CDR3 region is CASSTGYQPQHF. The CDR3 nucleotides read TGTGCCAGCAGTACAGGATACCAGCCCCAGCATTTT.

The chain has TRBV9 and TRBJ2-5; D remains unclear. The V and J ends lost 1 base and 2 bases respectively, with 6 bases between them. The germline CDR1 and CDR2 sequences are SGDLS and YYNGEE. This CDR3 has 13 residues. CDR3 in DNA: TGTGCCAGCAGCGTAAACTCTCAAGAGACCCAGTACTTC. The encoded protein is CASSVNSQETQYF.

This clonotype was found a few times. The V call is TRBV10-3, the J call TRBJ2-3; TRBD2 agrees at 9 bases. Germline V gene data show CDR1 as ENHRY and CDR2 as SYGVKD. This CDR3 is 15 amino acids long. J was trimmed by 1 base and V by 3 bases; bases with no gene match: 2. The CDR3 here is CAISDEREGTDTQYF. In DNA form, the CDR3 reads TGTGCCATCAGTGATGAGCGGGAGGGCACAGATACGCAGTATTTT.

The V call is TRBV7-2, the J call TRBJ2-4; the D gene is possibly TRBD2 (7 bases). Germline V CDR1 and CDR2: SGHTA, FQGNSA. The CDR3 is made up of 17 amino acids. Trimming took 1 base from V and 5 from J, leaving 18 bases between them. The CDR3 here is CASSLVGGGTTQNIQYF. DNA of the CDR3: TGTGCCAGCAGCTTAGTGGGAGGGGGGACAACTCAAAACATTCAGTACTTC.

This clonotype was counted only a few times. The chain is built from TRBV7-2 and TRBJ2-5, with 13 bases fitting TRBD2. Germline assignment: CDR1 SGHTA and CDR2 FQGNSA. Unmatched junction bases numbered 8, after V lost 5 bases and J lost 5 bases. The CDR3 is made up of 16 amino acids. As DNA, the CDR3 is TGTGCCAGCAGCGCGAGACTAGCGGGGGGTGGCGAGACCCAGTACTTC. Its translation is CASSARLAGGGETQYF.

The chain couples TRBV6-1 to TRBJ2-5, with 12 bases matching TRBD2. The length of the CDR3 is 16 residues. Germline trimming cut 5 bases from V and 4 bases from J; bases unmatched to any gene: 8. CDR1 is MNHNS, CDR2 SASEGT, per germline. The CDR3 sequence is CASSQTSGGFGETQYF. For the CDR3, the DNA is TGTGCCAGCAGTCAGACTAGCGGGGGATTTGGAGAGACCCAGTACTTC.

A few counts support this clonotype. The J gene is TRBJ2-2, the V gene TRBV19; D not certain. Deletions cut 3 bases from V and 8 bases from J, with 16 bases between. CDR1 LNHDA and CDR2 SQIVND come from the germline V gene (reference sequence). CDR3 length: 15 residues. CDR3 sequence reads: CASSIRVPLTGELFF. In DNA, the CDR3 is TGTGCCAGTAGTATCCGGGTACCCCTGACGGGGGAGCTGTTTTTT.

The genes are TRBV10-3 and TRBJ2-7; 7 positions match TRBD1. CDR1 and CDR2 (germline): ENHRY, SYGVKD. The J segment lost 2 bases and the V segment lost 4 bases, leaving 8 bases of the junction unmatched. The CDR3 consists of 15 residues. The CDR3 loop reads CAISGGQRNPYEQYF. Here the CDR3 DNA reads TGTGCCATCAGTGGGGGACAGCGCAACCCCTACGAGCAGTACTTC.

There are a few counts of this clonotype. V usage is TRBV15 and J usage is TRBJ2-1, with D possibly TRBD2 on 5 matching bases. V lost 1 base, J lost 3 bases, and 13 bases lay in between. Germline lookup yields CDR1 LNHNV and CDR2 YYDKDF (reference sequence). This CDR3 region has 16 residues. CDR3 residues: CATSRGGVGGYNEQFF. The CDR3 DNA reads TGTGCCACCAGCAGAGGGGGAGTGGGCGGCTACAATGAGCAGTTCTTC. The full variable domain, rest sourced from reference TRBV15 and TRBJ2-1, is DAMVIQNPRYQVTQFGKPVTLSCSQTLNHNVMYWYQQKSSQAPKLLFHYYDKDFNNEADTPDNFQSRRPNTSFCFLDIRSPGLGDTAMYLCATSRGGVGGYNEQFFGPGTRLTVL.

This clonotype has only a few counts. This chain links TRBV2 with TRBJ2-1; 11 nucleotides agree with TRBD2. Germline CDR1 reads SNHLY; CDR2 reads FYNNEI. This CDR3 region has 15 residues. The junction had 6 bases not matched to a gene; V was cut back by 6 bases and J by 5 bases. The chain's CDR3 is CASRVLAGVDNEQFF. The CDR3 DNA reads TGTGCCAGCAGAGTACTAGCGGGGGTGGACAATGAGCAGTTCTTC.

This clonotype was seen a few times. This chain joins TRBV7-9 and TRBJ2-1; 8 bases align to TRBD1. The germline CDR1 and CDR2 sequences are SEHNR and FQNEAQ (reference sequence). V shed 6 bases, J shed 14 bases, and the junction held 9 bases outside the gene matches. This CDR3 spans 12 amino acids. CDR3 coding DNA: TGTGCCAGCAGACCCGGACAGGGCCGGAAGTTCTTC. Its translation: CASRPGQGRKFF.

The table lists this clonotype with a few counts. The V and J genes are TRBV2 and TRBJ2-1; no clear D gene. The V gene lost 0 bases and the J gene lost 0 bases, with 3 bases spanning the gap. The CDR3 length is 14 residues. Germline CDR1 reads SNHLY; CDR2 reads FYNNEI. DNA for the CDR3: TGTGCCAGCAGTGAAGCGAGCTCCTACAATGAGCAGTTCTTC. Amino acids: CASSEASSYNEQFF. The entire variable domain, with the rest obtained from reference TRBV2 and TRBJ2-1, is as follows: EPEVTQTPSHQVTQMGQEVILRCVPISNHLYFYWYRQILGQKVEFLVSFYNNEISEKSEIFDDQFSVERPDGSNFTLKIRSTKLEDSAMYFCASSEASSYNEQFFGPGTRLTVL.

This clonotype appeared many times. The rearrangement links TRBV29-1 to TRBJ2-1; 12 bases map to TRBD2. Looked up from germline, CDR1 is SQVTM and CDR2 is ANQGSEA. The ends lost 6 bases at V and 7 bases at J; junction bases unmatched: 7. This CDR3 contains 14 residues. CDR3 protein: CSVQPGLAGNEQFF. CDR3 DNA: TGCAGCGTGCAGCCGGGACTAGCGGGTAATGAGCAGTTCTTC.

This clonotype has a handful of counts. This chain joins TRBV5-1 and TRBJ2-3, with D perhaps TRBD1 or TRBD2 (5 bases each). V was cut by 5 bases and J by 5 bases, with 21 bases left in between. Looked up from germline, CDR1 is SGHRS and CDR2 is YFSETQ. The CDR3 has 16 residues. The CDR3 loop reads CASSRWGSGLRDTQYF. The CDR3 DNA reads TGCGCCAGCAGTCGATGGGGCAGCGGATTGAGAGATACGCAGTATTTT.

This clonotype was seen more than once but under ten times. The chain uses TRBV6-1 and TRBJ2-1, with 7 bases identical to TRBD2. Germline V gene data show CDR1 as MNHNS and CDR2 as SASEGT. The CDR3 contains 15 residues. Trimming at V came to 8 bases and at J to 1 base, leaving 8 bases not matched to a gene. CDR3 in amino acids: CASQRRGESYNEQFF. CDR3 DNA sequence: TGTGCCAGCCAGCGTCGGGGGGAATCCTACAATGAGCAGTTCTTC.

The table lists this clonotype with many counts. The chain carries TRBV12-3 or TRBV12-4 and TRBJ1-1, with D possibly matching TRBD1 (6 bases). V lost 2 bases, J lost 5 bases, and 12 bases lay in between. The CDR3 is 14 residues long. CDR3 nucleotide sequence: TGTGCCAGCAGTTTACAGGGGCGCGGTACTGAAGCTTTCTTT. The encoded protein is CASSLQGRGTEAFF.

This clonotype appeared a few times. The CDR3 spells CASSVGIALGIDTQYF. Here the CDR3 DNA reads TGTGCCAGCAGCGTAGGGATAGCCTTAGGGATTGATACGCAGTATTTT. This chain joins TRBV9 and TRBJ2-3; no reliable D call. This CDR3 comprises 16 residues. Trimming pared 0 bases from V and 6 bases from J, leaving 17 bases between. Germline V gene lookup returns CDR1 SGDLS and CDR2 YYNGEE.

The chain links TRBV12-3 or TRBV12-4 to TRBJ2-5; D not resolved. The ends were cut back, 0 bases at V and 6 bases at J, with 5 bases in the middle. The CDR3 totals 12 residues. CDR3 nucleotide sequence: TGTGCCAGCAGTTTAGCAACTCAGACCCAGTACTTC. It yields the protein CASSLATQTQYF.

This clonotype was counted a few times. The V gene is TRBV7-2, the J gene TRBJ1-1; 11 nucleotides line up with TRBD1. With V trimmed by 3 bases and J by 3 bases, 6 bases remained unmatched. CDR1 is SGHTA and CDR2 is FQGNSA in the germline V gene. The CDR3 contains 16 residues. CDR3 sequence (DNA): TGTGCCAGCAGCTTTAGGACAGGGGGCGCGTACACTGAAGCTTTCTTT. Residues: CASSFRTGGAYTEAFF.

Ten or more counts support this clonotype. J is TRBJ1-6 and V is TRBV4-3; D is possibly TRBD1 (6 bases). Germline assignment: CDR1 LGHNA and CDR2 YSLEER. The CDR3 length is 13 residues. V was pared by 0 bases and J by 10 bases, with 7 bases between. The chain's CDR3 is CASSQDQGSPLHF. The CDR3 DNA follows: TGCGCCAGCAGCCAAGATCAGGGGTCACCCCTCCACTTT.

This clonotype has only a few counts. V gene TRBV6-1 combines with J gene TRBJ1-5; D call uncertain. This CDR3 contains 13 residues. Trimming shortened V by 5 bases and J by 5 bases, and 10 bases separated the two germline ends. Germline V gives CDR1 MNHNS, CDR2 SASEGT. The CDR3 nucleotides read TGTGCCAGCAGTCGGAGAAGAGATCAGCCCCAGCATTTT. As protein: CASSRRRDQPQHF.

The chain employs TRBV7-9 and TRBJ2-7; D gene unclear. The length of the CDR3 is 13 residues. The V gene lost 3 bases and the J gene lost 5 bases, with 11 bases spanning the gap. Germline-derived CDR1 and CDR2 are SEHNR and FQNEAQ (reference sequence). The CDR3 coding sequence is TGTGCCAGCAGCTTCTACAGAAGGGACGAGCAGTACTTC. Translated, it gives CASSFYRRDEQYF. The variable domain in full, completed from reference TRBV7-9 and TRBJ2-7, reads DTGVSQNPRHKITKRGQNVTFRCDPISEHNRLYWYRQTLGQGPEFLTYFQNEAQLEKSRLLSDRFSAERPKGSFSTLEIQRTEQGDSAMYLCASSFYRRDEQYFGPGTRLTVT.

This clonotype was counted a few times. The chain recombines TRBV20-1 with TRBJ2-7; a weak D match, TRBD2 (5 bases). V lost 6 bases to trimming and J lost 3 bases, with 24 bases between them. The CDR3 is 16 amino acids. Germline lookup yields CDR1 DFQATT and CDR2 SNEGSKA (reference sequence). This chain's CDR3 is CSANFGGAISHYEQYF. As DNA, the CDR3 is TGCAGTGCGAACTTTGGAGGCGCCATATCCCACTACGAGCAGTACTTC.